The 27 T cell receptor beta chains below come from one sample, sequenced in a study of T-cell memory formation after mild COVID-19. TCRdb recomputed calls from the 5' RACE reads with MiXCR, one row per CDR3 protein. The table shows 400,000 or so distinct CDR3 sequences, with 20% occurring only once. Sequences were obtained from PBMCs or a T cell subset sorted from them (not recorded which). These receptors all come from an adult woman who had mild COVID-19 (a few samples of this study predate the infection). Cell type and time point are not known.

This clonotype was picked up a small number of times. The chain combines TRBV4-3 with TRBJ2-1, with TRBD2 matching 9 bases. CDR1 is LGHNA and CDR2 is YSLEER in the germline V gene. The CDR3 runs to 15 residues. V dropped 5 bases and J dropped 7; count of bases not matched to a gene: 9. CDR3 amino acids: CASSFWFSGSNEQFF. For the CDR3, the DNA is TGCGCCAGCAGCTTCTGGTTTAGCGGGAGTAATGAGCAGTTCTTC.

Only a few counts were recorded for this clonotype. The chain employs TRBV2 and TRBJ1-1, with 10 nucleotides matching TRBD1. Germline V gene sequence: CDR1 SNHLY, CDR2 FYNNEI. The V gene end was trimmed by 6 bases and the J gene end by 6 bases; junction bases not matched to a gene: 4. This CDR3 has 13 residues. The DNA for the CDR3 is TGTGCCAGCAGGGGGACAGGGGCCCCTGAAGCTTTCTTT. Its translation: CASRGTGAPEAFF.

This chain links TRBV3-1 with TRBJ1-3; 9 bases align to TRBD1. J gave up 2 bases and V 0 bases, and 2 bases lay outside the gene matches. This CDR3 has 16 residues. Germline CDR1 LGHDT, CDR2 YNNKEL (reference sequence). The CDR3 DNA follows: TGTGCCAGCAGCCAAGACCGGACAGGGGCTGGAAACACCATATATTTT. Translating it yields CASSQDRTGAGNTIYF.

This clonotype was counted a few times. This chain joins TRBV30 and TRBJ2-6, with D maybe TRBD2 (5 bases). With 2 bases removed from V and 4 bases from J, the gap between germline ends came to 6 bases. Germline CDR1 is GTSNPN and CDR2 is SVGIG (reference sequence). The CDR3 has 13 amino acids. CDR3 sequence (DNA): TGTGCCTGGAGTTGGAGGGGGGCCAACGTCCTGACTTTC. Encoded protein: CAWSWRGANVLTF.

CDR3 DNA: TGCAGTGCTACCCCGGGACTAGCGGTCACAGATACGCAGTATTTT. Translation: CSATPGLAVTDTQYF. The J gene is TRBJ2-3, the V gene TRBV20-1; 11 nucleotides match TRBD2. This CDR3 spans 15 amino acids. Trimming removed 4 bases from V and 2 bases from J; junction bases left unmatched: 5. From germline, CDR1 is DFQATT and CDR2 SNEGSKA (reference sequence).

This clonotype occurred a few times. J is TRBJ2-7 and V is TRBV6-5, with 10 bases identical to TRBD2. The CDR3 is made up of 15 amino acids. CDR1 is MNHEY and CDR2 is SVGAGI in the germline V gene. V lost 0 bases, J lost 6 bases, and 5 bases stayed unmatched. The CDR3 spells CASSYSSGRAGEQYF. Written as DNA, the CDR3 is TGTGCCAGCAGTTACTCGAGCGGGAGGGCCGGCGAGCAGTACTTC.

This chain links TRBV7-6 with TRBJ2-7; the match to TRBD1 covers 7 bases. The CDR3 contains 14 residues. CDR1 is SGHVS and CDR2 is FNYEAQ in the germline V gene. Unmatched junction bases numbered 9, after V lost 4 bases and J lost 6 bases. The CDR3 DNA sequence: TGTGCCAGCAGCTCGGAGACAGGGCTGGCCGAGCAGTACTTC. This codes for CASSSETGLAEQYF.

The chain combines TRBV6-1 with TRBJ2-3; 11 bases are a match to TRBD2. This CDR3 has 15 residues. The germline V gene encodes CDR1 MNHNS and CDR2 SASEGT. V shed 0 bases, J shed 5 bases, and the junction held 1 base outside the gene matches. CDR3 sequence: CASSEASGGVDTQYF. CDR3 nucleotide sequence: TGTGCCAGCAGTGAAGCTAGCGGGGGGGTAGATACGCAGTATTTT.

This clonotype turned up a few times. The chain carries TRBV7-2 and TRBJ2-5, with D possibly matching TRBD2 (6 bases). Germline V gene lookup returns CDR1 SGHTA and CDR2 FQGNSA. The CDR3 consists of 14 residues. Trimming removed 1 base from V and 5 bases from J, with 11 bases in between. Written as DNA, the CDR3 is TGTGCCAGCAGCTTAGGCGGGGCGCGGGAGACCCAGTACTTC. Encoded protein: CASSLGGARETQYF.

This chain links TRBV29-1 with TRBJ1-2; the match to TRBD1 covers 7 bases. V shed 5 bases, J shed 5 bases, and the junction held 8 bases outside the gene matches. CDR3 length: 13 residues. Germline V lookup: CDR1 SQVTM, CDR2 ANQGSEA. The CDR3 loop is CSVTTGAGYGYTF. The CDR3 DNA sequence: TGCAGCGTTACCACAGGGGCGGGGTATGGCTACACCTTC.

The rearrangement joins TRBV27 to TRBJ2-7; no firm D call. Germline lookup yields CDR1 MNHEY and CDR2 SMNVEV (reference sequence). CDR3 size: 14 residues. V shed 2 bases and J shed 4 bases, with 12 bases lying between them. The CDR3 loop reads CASSLGPPKYEQYF. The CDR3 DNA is TGTGCCAGCAGTTTAGGCCCCCCTAAATACGAGCAGTACTTC.

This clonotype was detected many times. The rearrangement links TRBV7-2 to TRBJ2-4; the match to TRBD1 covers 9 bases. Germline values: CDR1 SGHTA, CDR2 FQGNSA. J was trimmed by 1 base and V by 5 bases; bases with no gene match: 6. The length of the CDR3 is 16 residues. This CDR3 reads CASSPRTGAAKNIQYF. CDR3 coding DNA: TGTGCCAGCAGCCCCCGGACAGGGGCGGCCAAAAACATTCAGTACTTC.

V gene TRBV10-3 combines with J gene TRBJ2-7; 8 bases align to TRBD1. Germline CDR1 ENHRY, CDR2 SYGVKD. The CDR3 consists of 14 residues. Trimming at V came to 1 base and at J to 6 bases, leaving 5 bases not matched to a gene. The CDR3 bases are TGTGCCATCAGTGAGTGGACAGGGTTGGCCGAGCAGTACTTC. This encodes CAISEWTGLAEQYF.

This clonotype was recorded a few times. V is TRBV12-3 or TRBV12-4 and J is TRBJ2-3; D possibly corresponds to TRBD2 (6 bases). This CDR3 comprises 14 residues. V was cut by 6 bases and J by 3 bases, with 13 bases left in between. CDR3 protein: CASRHISGTDTQYF. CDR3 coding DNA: TGTGCCAGCAGACACATTAGCGGTACAGATACGCAGTATTTT.

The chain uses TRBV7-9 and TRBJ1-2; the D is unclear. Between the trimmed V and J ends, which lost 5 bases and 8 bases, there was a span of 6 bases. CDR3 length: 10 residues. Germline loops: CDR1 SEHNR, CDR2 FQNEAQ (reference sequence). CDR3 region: CASSLRGYTF. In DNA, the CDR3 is TGTGCCAGCAGCCTTCGGGGCTACACCTTC.

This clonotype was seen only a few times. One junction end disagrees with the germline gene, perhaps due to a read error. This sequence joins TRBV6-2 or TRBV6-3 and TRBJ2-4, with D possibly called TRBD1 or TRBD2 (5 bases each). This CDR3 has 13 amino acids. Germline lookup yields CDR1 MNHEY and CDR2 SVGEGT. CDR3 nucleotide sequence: TGTGCCAGCAGTTACACCGGGACCGCCAGTCGGGTCTTC. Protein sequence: CASSYTGTASRVF.

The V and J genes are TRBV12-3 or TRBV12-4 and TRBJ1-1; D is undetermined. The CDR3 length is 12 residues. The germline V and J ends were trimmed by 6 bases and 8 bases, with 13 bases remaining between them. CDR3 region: CASSPTSPEAFF. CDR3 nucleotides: TGTGCCAGCAGCCCTACTAGCCCGGAAGCTTTCTTT.

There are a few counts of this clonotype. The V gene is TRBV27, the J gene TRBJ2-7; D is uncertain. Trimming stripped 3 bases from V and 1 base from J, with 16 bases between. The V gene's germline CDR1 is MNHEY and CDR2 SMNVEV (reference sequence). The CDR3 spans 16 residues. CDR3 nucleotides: TGTGCCAGCAGTTTCAGCTCAGGCTCCCTATCCTACGAGCAGTACTTC. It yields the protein CASSFSSGSLSYEQYF.

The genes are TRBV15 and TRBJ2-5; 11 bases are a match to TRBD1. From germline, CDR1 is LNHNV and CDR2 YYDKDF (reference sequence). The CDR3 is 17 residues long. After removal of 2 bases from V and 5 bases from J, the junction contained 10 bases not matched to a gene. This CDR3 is CATSRPLGTGGRETQYF. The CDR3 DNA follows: TGTGCCACCAGCAGACCGCTTGGGACAGGGGGAAGGGAGACCCAGTACTTC.

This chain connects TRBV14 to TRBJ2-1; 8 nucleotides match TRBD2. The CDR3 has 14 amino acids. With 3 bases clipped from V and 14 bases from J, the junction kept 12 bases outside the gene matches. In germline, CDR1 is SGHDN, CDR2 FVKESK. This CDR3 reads CASSQGVAGPREFF. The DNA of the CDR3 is TGTGCCAGCAGCCAGGGGGTAGCGGGGCCCCGGGAGTTCTTC.

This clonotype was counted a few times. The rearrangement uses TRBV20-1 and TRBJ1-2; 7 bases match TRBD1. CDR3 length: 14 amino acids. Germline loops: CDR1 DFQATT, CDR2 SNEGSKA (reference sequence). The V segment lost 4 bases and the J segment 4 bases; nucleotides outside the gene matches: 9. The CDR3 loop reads CSATQGDSSYGYTF. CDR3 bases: TGCAGTGCTACCCAGGGGGATTCCTCCTATGGCTACACCTTC.

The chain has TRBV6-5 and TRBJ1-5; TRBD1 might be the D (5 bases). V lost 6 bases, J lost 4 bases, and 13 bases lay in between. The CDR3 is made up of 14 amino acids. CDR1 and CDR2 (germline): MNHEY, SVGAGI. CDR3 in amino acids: CASSPRGHNQPQHF. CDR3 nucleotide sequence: TGTGCCAGCAGCCCCCGGGGCCATAATCAGCCCCAGCATTTT.

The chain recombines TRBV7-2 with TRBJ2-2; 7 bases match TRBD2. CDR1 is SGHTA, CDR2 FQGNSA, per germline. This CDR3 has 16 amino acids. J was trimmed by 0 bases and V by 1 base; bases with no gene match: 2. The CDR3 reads CASSLGAGTNTGELFF. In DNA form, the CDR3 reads TGTGCCAGCAGCTTAGGAGCGGGGACGAACACCGGGGAGCTGTTTTTT.

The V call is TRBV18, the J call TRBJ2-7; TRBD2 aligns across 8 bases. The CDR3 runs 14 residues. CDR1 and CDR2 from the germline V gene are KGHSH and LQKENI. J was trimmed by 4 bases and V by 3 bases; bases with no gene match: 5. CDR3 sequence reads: CASSPPGLVYEQYF. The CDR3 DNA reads TGTGCCAGCTCACCTCCGGGACTAGTTTACGAGCAGTACTTC.

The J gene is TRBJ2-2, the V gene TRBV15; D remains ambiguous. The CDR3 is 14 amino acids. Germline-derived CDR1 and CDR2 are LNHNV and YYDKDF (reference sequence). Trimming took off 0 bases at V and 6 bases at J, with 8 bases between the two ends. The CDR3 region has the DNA TGTGCCACCAGCAGAGATCTGGTTGCCGGGGAGCTGTTTTTT. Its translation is CATSRDLVAGELFF.

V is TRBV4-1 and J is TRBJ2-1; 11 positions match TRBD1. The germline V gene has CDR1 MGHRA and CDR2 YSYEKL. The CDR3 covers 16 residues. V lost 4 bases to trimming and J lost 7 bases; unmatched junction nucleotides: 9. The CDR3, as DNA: TGCGCCAGCAGCCCGCGGGGGACAGGGGGAATAAATGAGCAGTTCTTC. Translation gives CASSPRGTGGINEQFF.

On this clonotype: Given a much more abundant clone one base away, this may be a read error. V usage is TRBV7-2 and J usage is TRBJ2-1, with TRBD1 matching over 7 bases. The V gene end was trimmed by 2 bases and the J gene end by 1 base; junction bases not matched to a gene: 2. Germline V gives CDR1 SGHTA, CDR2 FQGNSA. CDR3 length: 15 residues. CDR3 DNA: TGTGCCAGCAGCTTACAGGGGGTATCCTACAATGAGCAGTTCTTC. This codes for CASSLQGVSYNEQFF. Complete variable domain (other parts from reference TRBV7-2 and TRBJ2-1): GAGVSQSPSNKVTEKGKDVELRCDPISGHTALYWYRQSLGQGLEFLIYFQGNSAPDKSGLPSDRFSAERTGGSVSTLTIQRTQQEDSAVYLCASSLQGVSYNEQFFGPGTRLTVL.